The 4 T cell receptor beta chains below were found in one sample sequenced in a study of cytomegalovirus exposure and HLA in healthy donors. The PCR ran on 60 Vbeta and 13 Jbeta primers. Measured with immunoSEQ multiplex PCR; TCRdb has only the in-frame clones, and not every one. The sample table sets out roughly 100,000 clones. The specimen was PBMCs. Receptor source: a man aged 45-60 years in good health and CMV-seronegative.

This chain connects TRBV5-1 to TRBJ1-1; the D gene is possibly TRBD1 (5 bases). There are 14 residues in the CDR3. Germline V gives CDR1 SGHRS, CDR2 YFSETQ. V lost 0 bases and J 3 bases, leaving 9 bases between the germline ends. CDR3 sequence (DNA): TGCGCCAGCAGCTTGGTAGGGGTGGACACTGAAGCTTTCTTT. Its translation is CASSLVGVDTEAFF. Based on the CDR3 plus reference TRBV5-1 and TRBJ1-1, the full variable domain is KAGVTQTPRYLIKTRGQQVTLSCSPISGHRSVSWYQQTPGQGLQFLFEYFSETQRNKGNFPGRFSGRQFSNSRSEMNVSTLELGDSALYLCASSLVGVDTEAFFGQGTRLTVV.

The chain links TRBV15 to TRBJ2-7; perhaps TRBD2 as D (5 bases). Germline lookup yields CDR1 LNHNV and CDR2 YYDKDF (reference sequence). The ends were cut back, 0 bases at V and 5 bases at J, with 11 bases in the middle. CDR3 length: 14 residues. This chain's CDR3 is CATSRDEGEHEQYF. The CDR3 coding sequence is TGTGCCACCAGCAGAGATGAGGGTGAGCACGAGCAGTACTTC.

This chain links TRBV18 with TRBJ1-5; perhaps TRBD1 as D (5 bases). V was cut by 6 bases and J by 0 bases, with 9 bases left in between. The CDR3 is 14 amino acids. Germline CDR1 is KGHSH and CDR2 is LQKENI. For the CDR3, the DNA is TGTGCCAGCTCGCTGGACAATAGCAATCAGCCCCAGCATTTT. Residues: CASSLDNSNQPQHF.

The genes are TRBV4-1 and TRBJ1-4, with D tentatively TRBD1 (6 bases). Trimming cost V 4 bases and J 7 bases, with 19 bases left between them. The CDR3 totals 16 residues. Germline V CDR1 and CDR2: MGHRA, YSYEKL. CDR3: CASSPKTLTGREKLFF. The CDR3 nucleotides are TGCGCCAGCAGCCCCAAGACGCTTACAGGGCGTGAAAAACTGTTTTTT.